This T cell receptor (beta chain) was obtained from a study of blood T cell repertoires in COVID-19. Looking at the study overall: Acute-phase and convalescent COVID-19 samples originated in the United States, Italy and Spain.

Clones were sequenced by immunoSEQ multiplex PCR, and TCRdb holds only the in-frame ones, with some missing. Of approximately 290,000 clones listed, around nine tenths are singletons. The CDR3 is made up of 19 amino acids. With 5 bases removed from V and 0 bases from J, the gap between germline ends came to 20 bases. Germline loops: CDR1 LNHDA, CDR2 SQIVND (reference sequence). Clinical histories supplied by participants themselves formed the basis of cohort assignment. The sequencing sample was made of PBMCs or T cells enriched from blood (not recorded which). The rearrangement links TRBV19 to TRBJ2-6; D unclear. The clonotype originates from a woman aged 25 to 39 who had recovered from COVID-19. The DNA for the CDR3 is TGTGCCAGTAGTCCCCCCTTCCGGATACTACTCTCTGGGGCCAACGTCCTGACTTTC. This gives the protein CASSPPFRILLSGANVLTF.